A selection of T cell receptor beta chains follows, all from one sample in a study of cytomegalovirus exposure and HLA in healthy donors. Sequencing was performed with immunoSEQ multiplex PCR; in TCRdb, only in-frame clones are kept and a portion is missing. This repertoire shows about 200,000 clones, 75% to 85% found once; its top ten account for roughly 13%. Sequenced material: PBMCs. The origin of the receptors is a woman younger than 45 in good health and CMV-seropositive. Each CDR3 is given with its conserved first and last residue. D genes are given only for firm matches. Expanded clones get a size class; other rows say once, few or many, or leave the size out.

size | J | V | D | DNA | CDR3
NA | TRBJ1-1 | TRBV7-9 | NA | TGTGCCAGCAGCTTAGCGTCGGCAGGGAAAAGGGCTGAAGCTTTCTTT | CASSLASAGKRAEAFF
few | TRBJ2-7 | TRBV7-3 | NA | TGTGCCAGCAGCTTAACCGGGGACTACGAGCAGTACTTC | CASSLTGDYEQYF
NA | TRBJ1-4 | TRBV5-1 | TRBD1 | TGCGCCAGCAGCCGGACAGGGGGCGGGGAAAAACTGTTTTTT | CASSRTGGGEKLFF
NA | TRBJ1-1 | TRBV6-5 | NA | TGTGCCACTAGAGGGAACACTGAAGCTTTCTTT | CATRGNTEAFF
NA | TRBJ2-5 | TRBV7-9 | NA | TGTGCCAGCAGTCAAGGAGACCAAGAGACCCAGTACTTC | CASSQGDQETQYF
NA | TRBJ2-2 | TRBV6-1 | TRBD1 | TGTGCCAGCAGCAGGGGGATTATAGAGGAGCTGTTTTTT | CASSRGIIEELFF
NA | TRBJ2-7 | TRBV14 | TRBD1 | TGTGCCAGCAGCCAAGATCGTTCGACAGGGGGTTTATACGAGCAGTACTTC | CASSQDRSTGGLYEQYF
once | TRBJ2-1 | TRBV27 | TRBD2 | TGTGCCAGCAGTTTATGGTGGACTAGGGGCTCCTACAATGAGCAGTTCTTC | CASSLWWTRGSYNEQFF
NA | TRBJ2-5 | TRBV7-7 | TRBD1 | TGTGCTAGCAGCTTAGGGGGCCCCCGACGGGCCGAGACCCAGTACTTC | CASSLGGPRRAETQYF
NA | TRBJ2-3 | TRBV18 | TRBD2 | TGTGCCAGCTCACCTCTAGGACTAGACCCAGATACGCAGTATTTT | CASSPLGLDPDTQYF
NA | TRBJ1-4 | TRBV18 | NA | TGTGCCAGCTCACCACGCAGAGGGGAGGGTGAAAAACTGTTTTTT | CASSPRRGEGEKLFF
few | TRBJ1-5 | TRBV19 | TRBD1 | TGTGCCAGTAGTATTCCCAGATCCAGGGGGCAGGCTCAGCCCCAGCATTTT | CASSIPRSRGQAQPQHF
NA | TRBJ2-1 | TRBV15 | TRBD2 | TGTGCCACCAGCAGAGATCGGATAGCGGGAGAGAGGCAGTTCTTC | CATSRDRIAGERQFF
NA | TRBJ1-1 | TRBV28 | NA | TGTGCCAGCAGAGCTCCACAGGGAATGGTAGCTTTCTTT | CASRAPQGMVAFF
NA | TRBJ1-5 | TRBV18 | NA | TGTGCCAGCTCACCTCTAATGGCAGGTGTGGGTCAGCCCCAGCATTTT | CASSPLMAGVGQPQHF
NA | TRBJ2-7 | TRBV20-1 | NA | TGCAGTGCTAGTAGAGATCACGAGCAGTACTTC | CSASRDHEQYF
NA | TRBJ1-2 | TRBV19 | TRBD1 | TGTGCCAGTAGTACCACAGGGGCCCGGGACTATGGCTACACCTTC | CASSTTGARDYGYTF
NA | TRBJ1-2 | TRBV6-5 | TRBD1 | TGTGCCAGCAAGGACAGGGGGGCTCCCAACTATGGCTACACCTTC | CASKDRGAPNYGYTF
NA | TRBJ2-7 | TRBV29-1 | NA | TGCAGCGTTGAAACGGGAATGAACGAGCAGTACTTC | CSVETGMNEQYF
NA | TRBJ1-5 | TRBV19 | NA | TGTGCCAGTAGTACTGGAACTAATAGCAATCAGCCCCAGCATTTT | CASSTGTNSNQPQHF
NA | TRBJ2-1 | TRBV9 | TRBD2 | TGTGCCAGCAGCGTATCCGGGACTAGCGGGAGGGCCGATGAGCAGTTCTTC | CASSVSGTSGRADEQFF
NA | TRBJ1-4 | TRBV25-1 | TRBD1 | TGTGCCAGCAGCGGGACAGGGGGAAGACATGAAAAACTGTTTTTT | CASSGTGGRHEKLFF
NA | TRBJ1-1 | TRBV7-9 | NA | TGTGCCAGCAGCTTAAGCCCCAGGAGGTGGACTGAAGCTTTCTTT | CASSLSPRRWTEAFF
NA | TRBJ1-2 | TRBV28 | NA | TGTGCCAGCAGAACTCGTGGGCAGGGGCTCTCCTATGGCTACACCTTC | CASRTRGQGLSYGYTF
NA | TRBJ2-5 | TRBV6-5 | NA | TGTGCCAGCTCAACAGGGTTACAGACCCAGTACTTC | CASSTGLQTQYF
NA | TRBJ2-2 | TRBV30 | TRBD2 | TGTGCCTGTGGGAGGGAGAGTCGCAACACCGGGGAGCTGTTTTTT | CACGRESRNTGELFF
NA | TRBJ1-5 | TRBV2 | NA | TGTGCCAGCAGTGAACAGTCAGACAATCAGCCCCAGCATTTT | CASSEQSDNQPQHF
NA | TRBJ1-2 | TRBV27 | TRBD1 | TGTGCCAGCAGCTTCGGGCAGGGGGGCTATGGCTACACCTTC | CASSFGQGGYGYTF
NA | TRBJ2-5 | TRBV30 | NA | TGTGCCTGGAGTCGAGGACAGAACCAAGAGACCCAGTACTTC | CAWSRGQNQETQYF
NA | TRBJ1-5 | TRBV6-5 | NA | TGTGCCAGCAGTTACTCGGCGGGGAGACAGCCCCAGCATTTT | CASSYSAGRQPQHF
NA | TRBJ2-7 | TRBV6-5 | TRBD2 | TGTGCCAGCAGCAGAAGACTAGCGGGAGTATACGAGCAGTACTTC | CASSRRLAGVYEQYF
NA | TRBJ1-5 | TRBV4-1 | TRBD1 | TGCGCCAGCAGCTGCATACCGGGACAGGGGAGCAATCAGCCCCAGCATTTT | CASSCIPGQGSNQPQHF
NA | TRBJ2-7 | TRBV7-8 | TRBD2 | TGTGCCAGCAGCTCCCACTCTAGCGGGCCATTCTACGAGCAGTACTTC | CASSSHSSGPFYEQYF
NA | TRBJ1-2 | TRBV14 | NA | TGTGCCAGCAGCCAAGATCAGGTCAGGGGCAATGGCTACACCTTC | CASSQDQVRGNGYTF
once | TRBJ2-7 | TRBV9 | NA | TGTGCCAGCAGCGAACAGGTTCTTGACGAGCAGTACTTC | CASSEQVLDEQYF
NA | TRBJ2-7 | TRBV30 | NA | TGTGCCTGCCCGAGGCAGGGAACGTCCGAGCAGTACTTC | CACPRQGTSEQYF
NA | TRBJ2-1 | TRBV4-1 | TRBD2 | TGCGCCAGCAGCCAAGATACCCGACTAGCGGGGAGCCCCTACAATGAGCAGTTCTTC | CASSQDTRLAGSPYNEQFF
NA | TRBJ2-3 | TRBV28 | TRBD2 | TGTGCCAGCAGTTTTCCCCGGGCTAGCGGGAGCCCAGATACGCAGTATTTT | CASSFPRASGSPDTQYF
NA | TRBJ2-5 | TRBV11-2 | NA | TGTGCCAGCAGCCATGCACGAGGGCAAGAGACCCAGTACTTC | CASSHARGQETQYF
NA | TRBJ1-2 | TRBV5-4 | NA | TGTGCCAGCAGCTTGGCGGGGAGTGCTAACTATGGCTACACCTTC | CASSLAGSANYGYTF
NA | TRBJ1-2 | TRBV7-6 | NA | TGTGCCAGCAGCTTAACGAGGGGGAAGGATGGCTACACCTTC | CASSLTRGKDGYTF
NA | TRBJ1-2 | TRBV28 | NA | TGTGCCAGCGGGGGGACCCATACCCCCTATGGCTACACCTTC | CASGGTHTPYGYTF
NA | TRBJ1-2 | TRBV27 | NA | TGTGCCAGCAGTCTCGACTACCGGAGTTTCGGCTACACCTTC | CASSLDYRSFGYTF
NA | TRBJ2-1 | TRBV2 | NA | TGTGCCAGCAAGACAGGTTATTTCTCCTACAATGAGCAGTTCTTC | CASKTGYFSYNEQFF
NA | TRBJ1-2 | TRBV18 | TRBD1 | TGTGCCAGCTCACCTCCCGGACAGGGGGTGGACTATGGCTACACCTTC | CASSPPGQGVDYGYTF